This paragraph reports one TCR beta chain. It has no known antigen specificity. It has no much larger one-base neighbor in the sample; base qualities were not kept. These data belong to a study of response to subunit inactivated influenza vaccine (dated by TCRdb to the late 2010s). Describing the broader study: Deep quantitative profiling of the T cell receptor repertoire was used in the study to follow responses to a trivalent subunit inactivated influenza vaccine.

The V and J ends are trimmed by 4 bases and 4 bases, leaving 17 bases between them. The CDR3 starts with the cysteine, ends with the phenylalanine, and has 17 residues. Solely the CDR3 DNA is kept, with 51 bases framed from the first base. The library relied on RT-PCR. Reads for this sample came from an Illumina HiSeq 2500. The public reads were reanalyzed by TCRdb: fastp trimming at Q25, MiXCR alignment, in-frame beta chains only. Duplicate CDR3 protein sequences are folded into a single record with the most common DNA and genes. For this sample there are 600,000 to 850,000 distinct CDR3 sequences; 13% to 15% appear just once. Roughly 7.2% of the sample is taken by the ten largest. Overall study results and their limits: The authors suggested that each seasonal influenza vaccination may recruit only a limited number of new T cells.

The chain employs TRBV12-3 or TRBV12-4 and TRBJ2-6; the D element might be TRBD1 or TRBD2, as each aligns at 5 bases. The specimen comprised PBMCs from blood, sampled 14 to 15 days before vaccination. This clonotype was obtained from a man over 45 who received an inactivated influenza vaccine. Donor details come from another sample of the same person, matched by shared clones. The nucleotides are TGTGCCAGCAGTTCAAGGGACGGGCGAGGGGGGGCCAACGTCCTGACTTTC. Protein translation: CASSSRDGRGGANVLTF.